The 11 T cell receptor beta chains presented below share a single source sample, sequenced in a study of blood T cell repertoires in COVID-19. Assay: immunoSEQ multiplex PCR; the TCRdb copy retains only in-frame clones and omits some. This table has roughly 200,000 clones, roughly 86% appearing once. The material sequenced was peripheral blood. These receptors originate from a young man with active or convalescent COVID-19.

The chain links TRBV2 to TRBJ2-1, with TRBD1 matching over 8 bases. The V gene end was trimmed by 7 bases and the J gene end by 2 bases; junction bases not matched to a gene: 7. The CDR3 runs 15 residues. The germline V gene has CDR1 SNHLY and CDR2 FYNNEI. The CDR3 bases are TGTGCCAGCACCTTAGACAGGGGACCCTACAATGAGCAGTTCTTC. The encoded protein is CASTLDRGPYNEQFF. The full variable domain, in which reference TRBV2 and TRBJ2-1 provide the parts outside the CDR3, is EPEVTQTPSHQVTQMGQEVILRCVPISNHLYFYWYRQILGQKVEFLVSFYNNEISEKSEIFDDQFSVERPDGSNFTLKIRSTKLEDSAMYFCASTLDRGPYNEQFFGPGTRLTVL.

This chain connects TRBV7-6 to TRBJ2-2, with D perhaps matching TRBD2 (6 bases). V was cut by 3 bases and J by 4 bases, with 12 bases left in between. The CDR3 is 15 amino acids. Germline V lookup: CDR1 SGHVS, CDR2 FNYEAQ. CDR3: CASSFRAGSTGELFF. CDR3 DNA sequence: TGTGCCAGCAGCTTCCGTGCCGGGAGCACCGGGGAGCTGTTTTTT.

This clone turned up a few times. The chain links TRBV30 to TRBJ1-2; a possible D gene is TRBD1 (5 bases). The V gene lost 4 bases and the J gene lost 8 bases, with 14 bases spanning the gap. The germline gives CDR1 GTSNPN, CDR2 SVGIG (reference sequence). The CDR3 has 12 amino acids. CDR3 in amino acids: CAWKAAGPGYTF. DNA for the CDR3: TGTGCCTGGAAGGCGGCAGGGCCGGGCTACACCTTC.

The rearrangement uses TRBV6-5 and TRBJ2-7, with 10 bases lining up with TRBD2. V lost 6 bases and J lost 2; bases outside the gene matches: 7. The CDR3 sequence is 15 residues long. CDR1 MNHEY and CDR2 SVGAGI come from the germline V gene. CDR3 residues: CASSSRLAGAYEQYF. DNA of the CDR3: TGTGCCAGCAGCTCCCGCCTAGCGGGGGCCTACGAGCAGTACTTC.

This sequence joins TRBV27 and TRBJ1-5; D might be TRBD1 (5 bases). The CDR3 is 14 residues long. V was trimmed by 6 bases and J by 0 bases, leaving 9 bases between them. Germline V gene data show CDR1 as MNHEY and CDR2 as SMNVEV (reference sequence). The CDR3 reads CASSRQGSNQPQHF. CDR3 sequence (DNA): TGTGCCAGCAGCCGTCAGGGTAGCAATCAGCCCCAGCATTTT.

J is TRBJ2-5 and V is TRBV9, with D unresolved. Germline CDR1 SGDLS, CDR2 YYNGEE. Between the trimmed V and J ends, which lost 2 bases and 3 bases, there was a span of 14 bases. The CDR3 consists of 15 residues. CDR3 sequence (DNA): TGTGCCAGCAGCGTGAGCGACCTTCGTAAAGAGACCCAGTACTTC. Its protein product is CASSVSDLRKETQYF.

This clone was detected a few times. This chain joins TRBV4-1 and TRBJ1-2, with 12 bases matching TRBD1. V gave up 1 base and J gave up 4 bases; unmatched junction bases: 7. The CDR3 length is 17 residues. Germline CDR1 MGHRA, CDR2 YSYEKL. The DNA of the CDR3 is TGCGCCAGCAGCCAAGCCGGGGGACAGGGGGCTAGCTATGGCTACACCTTC. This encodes CASSQAGGQGASYGYTF.

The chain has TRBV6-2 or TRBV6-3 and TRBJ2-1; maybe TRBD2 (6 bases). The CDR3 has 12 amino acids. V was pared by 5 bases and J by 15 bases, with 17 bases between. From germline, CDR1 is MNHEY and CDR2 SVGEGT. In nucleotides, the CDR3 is TGTGCCAGCAGTCCCACCGGGACTGGATTGTTCTTC. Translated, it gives CASSPTGTGLFF.

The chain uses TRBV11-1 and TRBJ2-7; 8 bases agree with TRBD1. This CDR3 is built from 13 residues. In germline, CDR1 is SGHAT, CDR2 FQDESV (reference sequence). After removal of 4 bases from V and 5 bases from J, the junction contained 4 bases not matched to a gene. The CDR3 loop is CASSSGTGNEQYF. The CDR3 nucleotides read TGTGCCAGCAGCTCTGGGACAGGTAACGAGCAGTACTTC.

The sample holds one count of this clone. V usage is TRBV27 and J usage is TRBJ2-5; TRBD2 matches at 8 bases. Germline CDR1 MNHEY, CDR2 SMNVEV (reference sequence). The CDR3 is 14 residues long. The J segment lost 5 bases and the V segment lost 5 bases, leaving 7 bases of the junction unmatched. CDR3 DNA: TGTGCCAGCAGTGACTGGACTAGCACGGAGACCCAGTACTTC. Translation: CASSDWTSTETQYF.

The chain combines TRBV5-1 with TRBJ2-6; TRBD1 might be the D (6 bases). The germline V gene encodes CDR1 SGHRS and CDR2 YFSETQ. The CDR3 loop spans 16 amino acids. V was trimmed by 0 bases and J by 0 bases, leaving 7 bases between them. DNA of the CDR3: TGCGCCAGCAGCTTGGGGGACAACTCTGGGGCCAACGTCCTGACTTTC. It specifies CASSLGDNSGANVLTF.